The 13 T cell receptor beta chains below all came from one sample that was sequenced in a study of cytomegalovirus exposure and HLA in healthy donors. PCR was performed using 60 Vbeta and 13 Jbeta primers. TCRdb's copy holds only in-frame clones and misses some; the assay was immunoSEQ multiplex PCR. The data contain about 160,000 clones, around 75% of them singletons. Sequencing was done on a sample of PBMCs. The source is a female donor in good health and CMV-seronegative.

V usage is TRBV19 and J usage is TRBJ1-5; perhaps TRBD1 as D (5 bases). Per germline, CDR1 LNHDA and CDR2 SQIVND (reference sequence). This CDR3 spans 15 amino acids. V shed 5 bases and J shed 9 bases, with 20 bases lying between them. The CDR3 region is CASSPGDPGRPPQHF. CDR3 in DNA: TGTGCCAGTAGTCCGGGGGACCCTGGAAGGCCGCCCCAGCATTTT.

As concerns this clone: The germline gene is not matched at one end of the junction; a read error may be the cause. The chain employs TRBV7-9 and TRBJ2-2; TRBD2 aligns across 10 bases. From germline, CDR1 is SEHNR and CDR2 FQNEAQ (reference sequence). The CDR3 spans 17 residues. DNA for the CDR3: TGTTCCAGCAGCCAACTCCTAGCGGGAGAAGGCACCGGGGAGCTGTTTTTT. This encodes CSSSQLLAGEGTGELFF.

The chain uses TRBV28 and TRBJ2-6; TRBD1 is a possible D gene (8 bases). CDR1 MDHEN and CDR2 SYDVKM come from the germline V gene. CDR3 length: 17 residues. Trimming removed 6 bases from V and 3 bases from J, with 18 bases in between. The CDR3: CASSSSGTGYGANVLTF. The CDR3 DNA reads TGTGCCAGCAGCTCCAGCGGGACAGGTTATGGGGCCAACGTCCTGACTTTC. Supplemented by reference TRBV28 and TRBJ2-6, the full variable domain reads DVKVTQSSRYLVKRTGEKVFLECVQDMDHENMFWYRQDPGLGLRLIYFSYDVKMKEKGDIPEGYSVSREKKERFSLILESASTNQTSMYLCASSSSGTGYGANVLTFGAGSRLTVL.

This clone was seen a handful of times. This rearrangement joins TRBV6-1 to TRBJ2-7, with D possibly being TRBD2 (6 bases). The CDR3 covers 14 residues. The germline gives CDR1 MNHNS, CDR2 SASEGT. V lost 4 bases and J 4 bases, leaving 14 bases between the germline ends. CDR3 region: CASSGQGSGYEQYF. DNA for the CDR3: TGTGCCAGCAGTGGCCAGGGAAGCGGGTACGAGCAGTACTTC.

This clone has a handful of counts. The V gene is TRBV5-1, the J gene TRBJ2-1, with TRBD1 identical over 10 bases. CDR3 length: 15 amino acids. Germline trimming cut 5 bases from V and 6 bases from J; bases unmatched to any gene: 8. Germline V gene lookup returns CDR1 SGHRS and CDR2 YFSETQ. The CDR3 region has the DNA TGCGCCAGCAGTATCTCCGGACAGGGGGTCAATGAGCAGTTCTTC. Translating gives CASSISGQGVNEQFF.

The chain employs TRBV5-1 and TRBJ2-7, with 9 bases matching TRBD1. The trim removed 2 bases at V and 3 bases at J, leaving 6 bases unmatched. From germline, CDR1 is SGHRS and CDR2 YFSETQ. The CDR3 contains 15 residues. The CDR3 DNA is TGCGCCAGCAGCTTAGGGCTGGGACAGGGCTACGAGCAGTACTTC. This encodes CASSLGLGQGYEQYF. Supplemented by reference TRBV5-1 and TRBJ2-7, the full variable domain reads KAGVTQTPRYLIKTRGQQVTLSCSPISGHRSVSWYQQTPGQGLQFLFEYFSETQRNKGNFPGRFSGRQFSNSRSEMNVSTLELGDSALYLCASSLGLGQGYEQYFGPGTRLTVT.

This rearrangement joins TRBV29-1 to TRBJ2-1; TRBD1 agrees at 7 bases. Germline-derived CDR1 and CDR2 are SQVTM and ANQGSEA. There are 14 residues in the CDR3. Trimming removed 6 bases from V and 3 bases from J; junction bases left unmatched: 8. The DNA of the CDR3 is TGCAGCGTCCGACAGGGAGTAATCTACAATGAGCAGTTCTTC. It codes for CSVRQGVIYNEQFF.

CDR3 bases: TGTGCCAGTAGTATCACAAGGGAGAACGGTCAGCCCCAGCATTTT. Protein: CASSITRENGQPQHF. The chain joins TRBV19 to TRBJ1-5; D remains ambiguous. The CDR3 has 15 amino acids. Germline V gene data show CDR1 as LNHDA and CDR2 as SQIVND (reference sequence). V was shortened by 3 bases and J by 6 bases, with 15 bases between the two germline ends.

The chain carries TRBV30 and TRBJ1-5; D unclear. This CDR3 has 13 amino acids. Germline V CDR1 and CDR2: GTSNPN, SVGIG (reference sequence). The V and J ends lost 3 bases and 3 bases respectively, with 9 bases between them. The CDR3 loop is CAWSMRFNQPQHF. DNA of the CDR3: TGTGCCTGGAGCATGCGGTTCAATCAGCCCCAGCATTTT.

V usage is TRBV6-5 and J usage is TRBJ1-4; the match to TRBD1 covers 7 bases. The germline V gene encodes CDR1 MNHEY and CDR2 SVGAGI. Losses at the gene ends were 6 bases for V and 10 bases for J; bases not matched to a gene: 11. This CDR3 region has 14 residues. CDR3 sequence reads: CASSSSGGRGKLFF. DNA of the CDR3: TGTGCCAGCAGCTCCTCAGGGGGTAGGGGAAAACTGTTTTTT.

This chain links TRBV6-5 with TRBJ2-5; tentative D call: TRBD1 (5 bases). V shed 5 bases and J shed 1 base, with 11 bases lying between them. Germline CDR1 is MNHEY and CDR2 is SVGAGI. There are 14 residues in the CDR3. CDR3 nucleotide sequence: TGTGCCAGCAGTCCCCGGACAATCCAAGAGACCCAGTACTTC. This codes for CASSPRTIQETQYF.

Written as DNA, the CDR3 is TGCGCCAGCAGTGGCAGCGGGGATACGCAGTATTTT. It is translated as CASSGSGDTQYF. This chain links TRBV10-2 with TRBJ2-3, with a possible D match to TRBD2 (6 bases). The CDR3 consists of 12 residues. V was cut by 4 bases and J by 6 bases, with 8 bases left in between. Germline V gene sequence: CDR1 WSHSY, CDR2 SAAADI.

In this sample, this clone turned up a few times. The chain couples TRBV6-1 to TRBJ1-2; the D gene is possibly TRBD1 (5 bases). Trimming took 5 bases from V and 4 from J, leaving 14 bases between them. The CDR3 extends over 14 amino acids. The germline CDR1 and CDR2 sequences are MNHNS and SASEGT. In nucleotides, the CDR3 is TGTGCCAGCAGTCCCGCGGGACCGGCCTATGGCTACACCTTC. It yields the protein CASSPAGPAYGYTF.